This section outlines one T cell receptor (beta chain) sequence together with its context. Its antigen is undetermined. From germline, CDR1 is SGHTA and CDR2 FQGNSA. The CDR3 is 15 amino acids. V gave up 5 bases and J gave up 0 bases, with 11 bases separating them. This entry is derived from a study of memory CD4+ T cells and cytomegalovirus serostatus. Study background: Donors were healthy Belgian adults, 9 or 10 CMV seropositive and 20 to 30 seronegative. The study's findings and limits: Repertoires predicted CMV serostatus with median bootstrapped AUC of 0.95.

Single viable CD3+CD4+CD8-CD45RO+ cells were sorted as the memory CD4+ T cells. Sequencing used immunoSEQ multiplex PCR; TCRdb keeps in-frame clones, though not all of them. The profile shows about 41,000 clones, about 85% of them singletons. V and J are TRBV7-2 and TRBJ1-3, with no clear D. Material for sequencing was memory CD4+ T cells from blood. The TCR was taken from an adult in good health and CMV-seronegative. The CDR3 DNA reads as TGTGCCAGCAGCCCAAAGTTAAGCTCTGGAAACACCATATATTTT. This translates into CASSPKLSSGNTIYF.